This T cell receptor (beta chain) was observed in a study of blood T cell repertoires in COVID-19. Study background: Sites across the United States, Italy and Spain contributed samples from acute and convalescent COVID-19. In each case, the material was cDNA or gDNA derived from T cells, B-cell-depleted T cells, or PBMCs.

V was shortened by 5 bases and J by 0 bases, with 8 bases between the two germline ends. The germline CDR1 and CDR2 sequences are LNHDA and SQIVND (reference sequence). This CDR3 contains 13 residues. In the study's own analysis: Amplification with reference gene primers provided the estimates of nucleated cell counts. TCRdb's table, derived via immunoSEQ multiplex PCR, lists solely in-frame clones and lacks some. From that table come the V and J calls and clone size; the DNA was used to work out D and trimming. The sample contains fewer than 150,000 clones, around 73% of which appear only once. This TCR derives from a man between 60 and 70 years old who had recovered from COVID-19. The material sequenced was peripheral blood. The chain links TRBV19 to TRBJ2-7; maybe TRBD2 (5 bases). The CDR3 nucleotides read TGTGCCAGTAGTCGGGGAATCTCCTACGAGCAGTACTTC. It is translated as CASSRGISYEQYF.